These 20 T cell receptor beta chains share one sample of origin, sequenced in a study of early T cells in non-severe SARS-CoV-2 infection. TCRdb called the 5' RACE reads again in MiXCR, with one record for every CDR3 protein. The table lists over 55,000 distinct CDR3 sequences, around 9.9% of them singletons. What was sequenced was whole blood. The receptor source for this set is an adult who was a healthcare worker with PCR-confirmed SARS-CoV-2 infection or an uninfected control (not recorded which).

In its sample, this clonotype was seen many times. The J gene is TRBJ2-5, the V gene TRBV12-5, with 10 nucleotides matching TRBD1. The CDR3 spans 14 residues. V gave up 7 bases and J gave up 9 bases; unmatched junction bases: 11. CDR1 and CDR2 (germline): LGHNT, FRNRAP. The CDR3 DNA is TGTGCTAGTGCCTTGGGTGGACAGGGGGTGTCCCAGTACTTC. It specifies CASALGGQGVSQYF. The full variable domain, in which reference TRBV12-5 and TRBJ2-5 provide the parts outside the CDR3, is DARVTQTPRHKVTEMGQEVTMRCQPILGHNTVFWYRQTMMQGLELLAYFRNRAPLDDSGMPKDRFSAEMPDATLATLKIQPSEPRDSAVYFCASALGGQGVSQYFGPGTRLLVL.

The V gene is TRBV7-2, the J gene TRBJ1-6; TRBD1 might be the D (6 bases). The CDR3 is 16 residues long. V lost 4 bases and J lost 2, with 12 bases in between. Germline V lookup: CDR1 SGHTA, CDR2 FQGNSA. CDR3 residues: CASSSPTGTYNSPLHF. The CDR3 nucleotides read TGTGCCAGCAGCTCACCAACAGGGACCTATAATTCACCCCTCCACTTT.

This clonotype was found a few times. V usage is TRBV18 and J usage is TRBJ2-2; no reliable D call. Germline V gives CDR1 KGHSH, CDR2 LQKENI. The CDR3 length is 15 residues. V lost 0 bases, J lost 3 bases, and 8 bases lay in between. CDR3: CASSPPGFDTGELFF. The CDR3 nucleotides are TGTGCCAGCTCACCACCGGGATTTGACACCGGGGAGCTGTTTTTT. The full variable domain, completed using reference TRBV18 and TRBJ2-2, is NAGVMQNPRHLVRRRGQEARLRCSPMKGHSHVYWYRQLPEEGLKFMVYLQKENIIDESGMPKERFSAEFPKEGPSILRIQQVVRGDSAAYFCASSPPGFDTGELFFGEGSRLTVL.

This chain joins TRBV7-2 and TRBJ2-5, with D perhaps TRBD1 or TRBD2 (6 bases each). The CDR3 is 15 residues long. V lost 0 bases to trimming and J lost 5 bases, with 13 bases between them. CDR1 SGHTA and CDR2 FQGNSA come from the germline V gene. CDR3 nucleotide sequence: TGTGCCAGCAGCTTAGCGAGGGGGGCCGTTGAGACCCAGTACTTC. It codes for CASSLARGAVETQYF. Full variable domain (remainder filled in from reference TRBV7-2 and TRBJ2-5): GAGVSQSPSNKVTEKGKDVELRCDPISGHTALYWYRQSLGQGLEFLIYFQGNSAPDKSGLPSDRFSAERTGGSVSTLTIQRTQQEDSAVYLCASSLARGAVETQYFGPGTRLLVL.

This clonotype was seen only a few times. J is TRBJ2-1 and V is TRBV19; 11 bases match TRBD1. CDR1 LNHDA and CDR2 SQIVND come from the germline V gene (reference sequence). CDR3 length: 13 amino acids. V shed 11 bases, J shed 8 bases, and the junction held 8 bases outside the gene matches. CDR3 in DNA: TGTGCCGTCCGGGGACAGGGGGTCGATGAGCAGTTCTTC. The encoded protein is CAVRGQGVDEQFF.

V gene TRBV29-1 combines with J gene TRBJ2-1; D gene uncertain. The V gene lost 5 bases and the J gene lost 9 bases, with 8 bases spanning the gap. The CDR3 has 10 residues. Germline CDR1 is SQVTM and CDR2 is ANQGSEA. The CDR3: CSVKSVEQFF. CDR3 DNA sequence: TGCAGCGTTAAGTCAGTTGAGCAGTTCTTC.

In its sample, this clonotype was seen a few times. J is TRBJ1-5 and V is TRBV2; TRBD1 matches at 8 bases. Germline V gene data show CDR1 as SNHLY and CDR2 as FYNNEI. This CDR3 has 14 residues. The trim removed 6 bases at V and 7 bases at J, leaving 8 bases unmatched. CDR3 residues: CASRIDRGPQPQHF. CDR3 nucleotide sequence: TGTGCCAGCAGAATCGACAGGGGCCCCCAGCCCCAGCATTTT.

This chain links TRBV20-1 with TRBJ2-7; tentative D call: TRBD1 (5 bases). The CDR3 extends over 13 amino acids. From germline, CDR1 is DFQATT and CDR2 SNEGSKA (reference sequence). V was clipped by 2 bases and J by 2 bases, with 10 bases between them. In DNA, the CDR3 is TGCAGTGCTAGACAGGGTCCCCCCTACGAGCAGTACGTC. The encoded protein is CSARQGPPYEQYV.

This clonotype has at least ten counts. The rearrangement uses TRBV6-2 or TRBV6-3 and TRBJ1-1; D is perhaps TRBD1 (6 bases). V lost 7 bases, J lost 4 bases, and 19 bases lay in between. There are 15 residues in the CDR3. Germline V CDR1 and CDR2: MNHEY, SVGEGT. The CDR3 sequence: CASIPNVGGGTEAFF. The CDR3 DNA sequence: TGTGCCAGCATACCGAATGTTGGGGGCGGCACTGAAGCTTTCTTT.

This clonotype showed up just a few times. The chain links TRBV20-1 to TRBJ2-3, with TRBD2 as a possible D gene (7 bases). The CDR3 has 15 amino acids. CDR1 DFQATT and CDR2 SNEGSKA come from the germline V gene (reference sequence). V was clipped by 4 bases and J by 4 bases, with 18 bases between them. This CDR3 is CSANPGGPPADTQYF. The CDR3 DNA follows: TGCAGTGCTAACCCCGGGGGGCCGCCCGCAGATACGCAGTATTTT.

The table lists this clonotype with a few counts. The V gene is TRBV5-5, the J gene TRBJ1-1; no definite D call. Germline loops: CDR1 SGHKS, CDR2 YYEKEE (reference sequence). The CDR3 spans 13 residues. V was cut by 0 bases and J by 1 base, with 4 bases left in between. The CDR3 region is CASSLAGNTEAFF. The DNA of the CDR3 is TGTGCCAGCAGCTTGGCGGGGAACACTGAAGCTTTCTTT.

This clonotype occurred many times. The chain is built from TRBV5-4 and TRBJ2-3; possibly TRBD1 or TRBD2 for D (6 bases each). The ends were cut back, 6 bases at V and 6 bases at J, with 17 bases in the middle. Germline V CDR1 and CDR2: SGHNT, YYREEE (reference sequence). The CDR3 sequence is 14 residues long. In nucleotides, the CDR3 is TGTGCCAGCATGCGGGACACCACCACCGATACGCAGTATTTT. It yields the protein CASMRDTTTDTQYF.

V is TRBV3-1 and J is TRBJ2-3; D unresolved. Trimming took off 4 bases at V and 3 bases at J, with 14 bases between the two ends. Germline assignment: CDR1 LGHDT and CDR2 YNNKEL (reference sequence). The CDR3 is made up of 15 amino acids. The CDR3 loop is CASSPRRAPTDTQYF. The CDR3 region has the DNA TGTGCCAGCAGCCCCAGGCGAGCCCCGACAGATACGCAGTATTTT.

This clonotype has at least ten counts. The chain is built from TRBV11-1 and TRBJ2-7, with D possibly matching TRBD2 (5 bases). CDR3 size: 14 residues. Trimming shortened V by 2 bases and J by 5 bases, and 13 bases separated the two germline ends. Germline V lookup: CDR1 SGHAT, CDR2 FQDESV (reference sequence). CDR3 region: CASSLRVGSHEQYV. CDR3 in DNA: TGTGCCAGCAGCTTAAGGGTAGGGAGTCACGAGCAGTACGTC.

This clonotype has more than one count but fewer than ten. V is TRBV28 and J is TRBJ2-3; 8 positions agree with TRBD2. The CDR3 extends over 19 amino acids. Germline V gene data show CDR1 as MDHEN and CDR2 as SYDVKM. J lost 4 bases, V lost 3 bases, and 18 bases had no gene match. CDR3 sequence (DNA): TGTGCCAGCAGTTTTATCCGGGCTGGCTTCCGGCGGGGGGCAGATACGCAGTATTTT. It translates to CASSFIRAGFRRGADTQYF.

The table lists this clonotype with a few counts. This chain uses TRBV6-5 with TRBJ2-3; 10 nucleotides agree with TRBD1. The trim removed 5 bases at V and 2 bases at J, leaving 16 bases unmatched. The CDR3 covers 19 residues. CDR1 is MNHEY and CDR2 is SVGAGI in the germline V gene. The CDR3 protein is CASSPQAGTGAFDTDTQYF. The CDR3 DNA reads TGTGCCAGCAGTCCTCAAGCCGGGACAGGGGCGTTTGACACAGATACGCAGTATTTT.

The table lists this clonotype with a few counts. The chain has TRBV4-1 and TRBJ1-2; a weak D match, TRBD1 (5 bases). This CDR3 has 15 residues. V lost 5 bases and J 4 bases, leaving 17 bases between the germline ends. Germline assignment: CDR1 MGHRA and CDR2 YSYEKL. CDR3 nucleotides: TGCGCCAGCAGCGCCGTGTGGGGGGAGACCTATGGCTACACCTTC. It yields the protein CASSAVWGETYGYTF.

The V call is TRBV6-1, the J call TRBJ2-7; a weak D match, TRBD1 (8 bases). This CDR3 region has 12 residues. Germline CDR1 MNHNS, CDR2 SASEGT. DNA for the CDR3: TGTGCCAGCAGTGAAGCGGGGAGGGGACAGGACGTC. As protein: CASSEAGRGQDV.

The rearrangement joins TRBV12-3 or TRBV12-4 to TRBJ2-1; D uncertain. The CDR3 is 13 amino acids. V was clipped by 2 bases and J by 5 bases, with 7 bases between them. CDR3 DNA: TGTGCCAGCAGTTTAATACAAAACAATGAGCAGTTCTTC. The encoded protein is CASSLIQNNEQFF.

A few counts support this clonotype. For the CDR3, the DNA is TGTGCCAGCAGCTTGTGGACAGGGCCCTACAATGAGCAGTTCTTC. Translated: CASSLWTGPYNEQFF. The chain employs TRBV7-9 and TRBJ2-1, with 8 bases that match TRBD1. V lost 3 bases to trimming and J lost 2 bases; unmatched junction nucleotides: 3. This CDR3 has 15 amino acids. From germline, CDR1 is SEHNR and CDR2 FQNEAQ (reference sequence).